This TCR beta chain was captured by sequencing in a study of cytomegalovirus exposure and HLA in healthy donors (dated by TCRdb to the late 2010s). In the study overall: According to an earlier analysis of 587 of the donors, about 190 million T cells yielded 95 million to 140 million unique TCR beta sequences and around 300 Gb of sequence data. Typing coverage varied by locus: about 629-640 donors for A, B, C, DRB1 and DQB1; more than 500 for DQA1; more than 600 for DPA1; 400 to 480 for DPB1. Approximately 300 gigabases of sequencing data and around 85 million unique TCR sequences made up an early release that covered several hundred HLA-typed donors. Donor age, sex, ethnicity and CMV serostatus were collected together with the repertoire data. Genome-wide SNP genotypes for about 65% of the roughly 670 donors were used in a later genetic analysis, which treated that subset as a discovery cohort. Both class I and class II loci were covered by HLA typing, at four-digit resolution. Several DR-DQ haplotypes were treated as single units for association and clustering because of strong linkage in the cohort. A later analysis re-examined previously published TCR beta repertoires from about 700 donors and added high-resolution HLA genotyping to investigate patterns of TCR occurrence. Rather than drawing on any new phenotypic data, the later analysis identified candidate immune exposures from TCR beta sequences and the way those sequences occurred across donors. To predict cytomegalovirus infection status, the study brought together high-throughput TCR immunosequencing, statistical association of individual TCRs with disease status, and machine learning. Among the approximately 430 genotyped donors, approximately 76% belonged to the genetic ancestry cluster associated with self-reported Caucasian donors. The study used immunosequencing to profile the T cell repertoires of approximately 650 subjects and linked those repertoires to cytomegalovirus serostatus. An earlier analysis of approximately 630 of the donors applied high-throughput TCR beta sequencing to assess whether each TCR beta V gene segment acted as functional or pseudogenic. On average, roughly 200,000 unique TCR beta nucleotide sequences were sequenced per donor among 300 to 500 genotyped donors of the cohort, with roughly 18% of those sequences being non-productive. The study aimed to test whether cataloging public T cell receptors could reveal signatures of past pathogen exposure. All discovery cohort repertoires had been generated on a single sequencing platform. Along with the 666-subject first cohort, a separate validation cohort of over a hundred different subjects was used.

The germline V gene specifies MDHEN as CDR1 and SYDVKM as CDR2. CDR3 length: 16 amino acids, cysteine to phenylalanine. Only the CDR3 DNA is retained, 48 bases long and in frame from the first base. Trimming removed 3 bases from V and 2 bases from J, leaving 13 bases between the germline ends. The paper's findings and limits, for the study overall: A total of roughly 160 TCR beta chains were listed by the study as associated with cytomegalovirus. Some IMGT-functional V segments, including TRBV6-2 and TRBV6-3, could not be distinguished by the 87-base-pair reads and were therefore excluded. Correlated functional status among segregating V segments might be attributable to linkage disequilibrium, but an unknown experimental factor could not be ruled out. The cohort was sequenced for TCR beta chains only, and without alpha or paired-chain data the features that could be detected were limited. Most TCR sequences were seen in very few donors, while some public TCRs were found in many individuals. In an earlier analysis of approximately 590 of the donors, most TCR beta V segments appeared in productive rearrangements about 90% or about 30% of the time, broadly matching IMGT annotations. According to a later analysis, TCR association rates differed among HLA loci, with DRB1 alleles showing the most associated TCRs and HLA-C alleles showing the fewest. In a later analysis, most CMV-associated TCR beta chains were found to appear HLA-restricted, with HLA associations seemingly driven largely by CMV exposure. It was suggested by the authors that the approach could potentially be generalized to other disease states and immunological phenotypes. In vitro tests confirmed that a few of the cytomegalovirus-associated TCR beta chains recognize cytomegalovirus antigens. A cluster of highly shared sequence variants was judged likely to represent a technical artifact of the sequencing pipeline. At a false discovery rate of 0.05, a later analysis linked roughly 17,000 TCR beta sequences to specific HLA alleles. A later genetic analysis reported fewer N-insertions in productive TCRs among donors in an Asian-associated ancestry cluster than the 666-donor mean. Roughly uniform sequencing depth across donors was assumed in presence/absence analyses, although this assumption may not hold. According to a later analysis, parvovirus B19, influenza, CMV and Epstein-Barr virus appeared linked to several top co-occurrence clusters. Compared with equally common non-associated chains, HLA-associated TCR beta chains in a later analysis were more clonally expanded and had lower generation probabilities. A further reported finding was that TCR beta sequences accurately predicted the HLA-A and HLA-B alleles for most subjects in the first cohort. The classifier was reported to diagnose cytomegalovirus status with high specificity and sensitivity in both the original cohort and the validation cohort. The only immune exposure information available for the cohort was CMV serostatus. An association between a missense DCLRE1C variant and V-gene and J-gene trimming of TCR beta chains was found in a later genetic analysis and replicated in an independent cohort. Because HLA typing was missing for some donors at each locus, association tests included only the typed subset. Assigning TCR associations to individual alleles was difficult when HLA alleles, especially DR and DQ, strongly co-occurred. Because counts were too low, roughly 16 rarely observed V segments, including chromosome 9 orphons, were excluded from the earlier analysis of 587 of the donors.

Library preparation used the immunoSEQ multiplex PCR assay. A mixture of 60 forward primers for TCR Vbeta segments and 13 reverse primers for TCR Jbeta segments was used in the multiplex PCR. A multiplex PCR assay on genomic DNA amplified the CDR3 region of rearranged TCR beta genes. On the Illumina HiSeq System, the amplified TCR beta libraries were sequenced as 87-base-pair reads. In the source study's methods: A later analysis tallied 70 million to 100 million unique TCR beta chains across the roughly 610 repertoires, and approximately 9.9 million of those chains were shared by two or more donors. To remove PCR and sequencing errors, raw reads were error-corrected and collapsed into unique sequences using a nearest-neighbor algorithm that merged closely related sequences. CDR3 sequences were aligned to IMGT reference sequences to assign V, D and J gene segments. For a sequence to be retained, a match of at least six nucleotides to both a V gene segment and a J gene segment was required. Rearrangements were called productive when the CDR3 lacked stop codons and stayed in frame with V and J; all others were non-productive. CDR3 was defined by IMGT convention, running from the second conserved V-encoded cysteine to the conserved J-encoded phenylalanine. Sequences without an unambiguous match to a single V gene segment were excluded from the earlier analysis of about 630 of the donors. An earlier analysis of fewer than 650 of the donors classified V segments as functional when productive rearrangements were above 56.7% and as segregating when the standard deviation between donors was above 5%. A statistical classification framework was developed to diagnose cytomegalovirus status using the catalog of TCR beta chain sequences. In a later analysis, V and J genes were assigned by comparing TCR nucleotide sequences against IMGT/GENE-DB human TR gene sequences. Using the TCRdist pipeline, a later analysis assigned CDR3 sequences along with most-parsimonious VDJ recombination scenarios. In a later analysis, each TCR beta chain was defined by its CDR3 amino acid sequence together with its V-gene family, and reads lacking a unique V-gene family were excluded. To address suspected cross-contamination and a sequencing artifact, a later analysis removed roughly 640 highly shared, low-generation-probability nucleotide sequences. A later analysis calculated a clonal expansion index for each public chain from normalized within-repertoire ranks of inferred template counts. In a later analysis, generation probabilities were computed with a VDJ recombination model fitted to out-of-frame rearrangements, and the resulting probabilities were checked against IGoR. In a later analysis, hypergeometric tests were used to score TCR-TCR, TCR-HLA and TCR-CMV co-occurrence, with a repertoire-size bias correction applied to TCR pairs. In a later analysis, false discovery rates were estimated by permuting HLA or CMV assignments 20 times. A later analysis grouped co-occurring TCRs with DBSCAN, adding TCRdist sequence similarity when clustering within HLA-allele-positive subsets. For co-occurrence clustering, repertoires with fewer than 30,000 or more than 120,000 public chains were excluded, along with five repertoires with anomalous nucleotide sharing. TCRdb retrieved this table from immuneACCESS and kept in-frame rearrangements only. Not all clones are present; in checked studies, unresolved V genes account for under half, and no reason is known for the remainder. V, J and clone size are those of that table, while D and trimming were read from the DNA. This sample has some 150,000 clones in its table, and roughly 70% of those were observed once. Approximately 3% of the sample belongs to the ten largest clones.

On this clone: Its antigen has not been determined. No base-level quality is on record; no much larger clone is a single base apart.

The cohort comprised fewer than 750 healthy bone marrow donors. Cohort members were all nominally healthy when sampled, although unrecorded immune exposures were likely present. The donor was CMV seronegative and belonged to the group of over 350 seronegative cohort members. Each donor provided a peripheral blood sample, and peripheral blood mononuclear cells were used for TCR beta sequencing. The Qiagen DNeasy Blood Extraction Kit was used to extract genomic DNA from the blood cell samples. This clonotype was obtained from a woman aged 30 to 39 in good health and CMV-seronegative. The chain couples TRBV28 to TRBJ2-2, with the D gene uncertain. Sequenced: PBMCs. The bases read TGTGCCAGCAGTTTTCAGTTGGGCCCTAACACCGGGGAGCTGTTTTTT. This sequence encodes CASSFQLGPNTGELFF.